This TCR beta chain appears in the sequencing data of a study of T cells expressing NK-cell markers. Across the study: The TCR beta repertoires were obtained from sorted CD3+CD56+NKG2C+, CD3+CD56+NKG2C- and CD3+CD56-NKG2C+ T cells.

TCRdb re-called the 5' RACE reads and gives one entry per CDR3 protein, without DNA. The specimen's table records more than 90,000 distinct CDR3 sequences. Turning to this clonotype: Antigen: not known.

The CDR3 consists of 15 residues. Overall study results and limits: NKG2C+ dominant clonotypes from 5 to 7 donors made up roughly 1.0-7.5% of CD8+ T cells. Leadership of the CD3+CD56-NKG2C+ fraction also belonged to these clonotypes in several donors.

This TCR was sampled from a woman aged 18-70 years in good health. V and J are TRBV12-3 or TRBV12-4 and TRBJ1-5. Source material: blood T cells: a sorted CD56 or NKG2C T cell subset, CD4+ or CD8+ T cells, or bulk PBMC T cells (not recorded which). CDR3 sequence reads: CASSLAGMSNQPQHF.